The source of this T cell receptor (beta chain) is a study of shared clonotypes between healthy human individuals. Study-level findings and limits: Non-shared clonotypes had lower generation probabilities than clonotypes shared by all four sorted-subset donors.

Under the authors' procedure: ImmunoSEQ yielded junction-only sequences lacking quality scores, so filtering differed. TCRdb keeps only in-frame clones here, not all; method: immunoSEQ multiplex PCR. V, J and clone size reflect that table, while D and trimming were determined from the DNA. The sample contains about 2.4 million clones, around nine tenths of which appear only once. The CDR3 sequence is 11 residues long. V was shortened by 3 bases and J by 8 bases, with 5 bases between the two germline ends. In germline, CDR1 is SGHRS, CDR2 YFSETQ. Concerning this clone: As yet, its antigen is unknown.

The sequence was obtained from a man younger than 35 in good health. The chain links TRBV5-1 to TRBJ2-2; D unresolved. The sequencing sample was made of naive CD4+ T cells sorted from blood. Subset here: CD45RA+ positively selected. The CDR3 is CASSSEGELFF. CDR3 nucleotide sequence: TGCGCCAGCAGCTCGGAGGGGGAGCTGTTTTTT.